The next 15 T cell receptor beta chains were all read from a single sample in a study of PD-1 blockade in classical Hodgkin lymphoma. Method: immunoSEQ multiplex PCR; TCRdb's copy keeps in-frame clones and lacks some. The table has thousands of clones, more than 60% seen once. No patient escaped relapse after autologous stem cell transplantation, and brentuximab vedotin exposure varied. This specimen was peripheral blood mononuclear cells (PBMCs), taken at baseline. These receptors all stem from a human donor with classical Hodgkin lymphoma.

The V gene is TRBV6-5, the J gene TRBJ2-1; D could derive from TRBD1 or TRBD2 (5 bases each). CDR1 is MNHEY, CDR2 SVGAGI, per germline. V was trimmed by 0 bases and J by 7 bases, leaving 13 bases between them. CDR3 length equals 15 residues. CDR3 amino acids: CASSYSGPRVNEQFF. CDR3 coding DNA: TGTGCCAGCAGTTACTCGGGACCCCGGGTAAATGAGCAGTTCTTC.

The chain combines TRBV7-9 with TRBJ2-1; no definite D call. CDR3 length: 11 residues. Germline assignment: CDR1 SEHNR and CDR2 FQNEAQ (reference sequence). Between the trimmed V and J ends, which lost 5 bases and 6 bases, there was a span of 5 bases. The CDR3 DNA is TGTGCCAGCAGCCCCCGCAATGAGCAGTTCTTC. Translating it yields CASSPRNEQFF.

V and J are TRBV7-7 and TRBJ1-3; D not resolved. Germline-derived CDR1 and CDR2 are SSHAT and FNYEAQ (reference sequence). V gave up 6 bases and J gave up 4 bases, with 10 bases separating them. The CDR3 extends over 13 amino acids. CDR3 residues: CASSPSGGNTIYF. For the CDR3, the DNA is TGTGCCAGCAGTCCCTCGGGGGGAAACACCATATATTTT. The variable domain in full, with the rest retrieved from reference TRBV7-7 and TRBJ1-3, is GAGVSQSPRYKVTKRGQDVTLRCDPISSHATLYWYQQALGQGPEFLTYFNYEAQPDKSGLPSDRFSAERPEGSISTLTIQRTEQRDSAMYRCASSPSGGNTIYFGEGSWLTVV.

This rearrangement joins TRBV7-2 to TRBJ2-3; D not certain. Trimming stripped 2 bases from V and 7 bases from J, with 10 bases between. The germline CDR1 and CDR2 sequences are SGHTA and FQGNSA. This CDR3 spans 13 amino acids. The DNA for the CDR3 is TGTGCCAGCAGCTTAAATGGGGTAAATACGCAGTATTTT. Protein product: CASSLNGVNTQYF.

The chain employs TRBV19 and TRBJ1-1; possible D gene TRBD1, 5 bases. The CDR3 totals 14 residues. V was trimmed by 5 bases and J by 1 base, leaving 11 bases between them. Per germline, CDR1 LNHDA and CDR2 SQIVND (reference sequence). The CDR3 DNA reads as TGTGCCAGTAGTCCCAGGGCCCCGAACACTGAAGCTTTCTTT. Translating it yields CASSPRAPNTEAFF.

The DNA of the CDR3 is TGTGCCAGCAGTGATCTATCCTACAATGAGCAGTTCTTC. It is translated as CASSDLSYNEQFF. The chain couples TRBV2 to TRBJ2-1; D is undetermined. The CDR3 sequence is 13 residues long. V lost 3 bases and J lost 1, with 4 bases in between. Germline V gene data show CDR1 as SNHLY and CDR2 as FYNNEI.

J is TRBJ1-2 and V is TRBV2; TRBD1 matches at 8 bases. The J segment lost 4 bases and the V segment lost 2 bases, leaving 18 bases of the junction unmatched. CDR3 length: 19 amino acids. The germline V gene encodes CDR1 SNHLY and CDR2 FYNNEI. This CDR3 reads CASSELESQGAPDGYGYTF. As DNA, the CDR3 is TGTGCCAGCAGTGAATTGGAGAGCCAGGGGGCGCCGGATGGCTATGGCTACACCTTC. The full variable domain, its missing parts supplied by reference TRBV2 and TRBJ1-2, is EPEVTQTPSHQVTQMGQEVILRCVPISNHLYFYWYRQILGQKVEFLVSFYNNEISEKSEIFDDQFSVERPDGSNFTLKIRSTKLEDSAMYFCASSELESQGAPDGYGYTFGSGTRLTVV.

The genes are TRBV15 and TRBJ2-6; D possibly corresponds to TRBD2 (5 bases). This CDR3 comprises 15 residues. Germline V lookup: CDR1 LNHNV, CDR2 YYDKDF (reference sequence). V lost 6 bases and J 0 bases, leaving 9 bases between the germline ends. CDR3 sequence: CATSTAGSGANVLTF. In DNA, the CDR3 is TGTGCCACCAGTACCGCGGGCTCTGGGGCCAACGTCCTGACTTTC.

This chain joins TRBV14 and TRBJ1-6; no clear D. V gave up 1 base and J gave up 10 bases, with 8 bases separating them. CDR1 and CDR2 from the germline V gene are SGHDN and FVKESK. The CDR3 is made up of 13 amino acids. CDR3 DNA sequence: TGTGCCAGCAGCCAAGGTGCAGGATCACCCCTCCACTTT. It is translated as CASSQGAGSPLHF.

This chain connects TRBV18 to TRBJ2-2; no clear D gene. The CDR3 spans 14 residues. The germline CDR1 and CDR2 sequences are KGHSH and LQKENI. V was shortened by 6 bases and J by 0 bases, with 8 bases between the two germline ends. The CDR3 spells CASSISANTGELFF. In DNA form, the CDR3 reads TGTGCCAGCTCCATAAGCGCGAACACCGGGGAGCTGTTTTTT.

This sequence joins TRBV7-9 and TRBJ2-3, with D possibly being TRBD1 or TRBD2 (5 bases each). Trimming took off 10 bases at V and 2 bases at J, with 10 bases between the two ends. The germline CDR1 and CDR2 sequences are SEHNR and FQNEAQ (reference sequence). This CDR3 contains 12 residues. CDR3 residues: CATSGTTDTQYF. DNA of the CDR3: TGTGCCACCTCCGGGACCACAGATACGCAGTATTTT.

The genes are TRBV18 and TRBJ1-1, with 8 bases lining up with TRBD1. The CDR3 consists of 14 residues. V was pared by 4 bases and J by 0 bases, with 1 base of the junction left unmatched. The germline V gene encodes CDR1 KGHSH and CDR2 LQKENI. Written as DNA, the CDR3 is TGTGCCAGCTCACAGGACAGGGTGAACACTGAAGCTTTCTTT. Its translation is CASSQDRVNTEAFF.

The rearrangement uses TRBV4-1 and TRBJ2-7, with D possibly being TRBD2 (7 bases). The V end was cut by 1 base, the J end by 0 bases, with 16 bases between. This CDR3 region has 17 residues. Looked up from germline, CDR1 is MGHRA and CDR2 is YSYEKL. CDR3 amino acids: CASSQGEGTWSSYEQYF. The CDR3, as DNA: TGCGCCAGCAGCCAAGGGGAGGGGACATGGAGCTCCTACGAGCAGTACTTC.

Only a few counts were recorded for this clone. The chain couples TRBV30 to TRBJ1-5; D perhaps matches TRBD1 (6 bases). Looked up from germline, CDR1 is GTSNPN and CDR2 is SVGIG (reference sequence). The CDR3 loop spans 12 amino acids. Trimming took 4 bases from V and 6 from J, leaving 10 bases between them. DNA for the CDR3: TGTGCCTGGACACAGGGAGCTCAGCCCCAGCATTTT. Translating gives CAWTQGAQPQHF.

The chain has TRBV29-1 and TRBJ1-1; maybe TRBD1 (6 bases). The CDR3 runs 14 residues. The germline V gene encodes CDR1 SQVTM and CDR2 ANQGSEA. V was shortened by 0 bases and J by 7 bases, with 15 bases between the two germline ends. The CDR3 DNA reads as TGCAGCGTTGAAGACCGCCTAGGGGGTTATGAAGCTTTCTTT. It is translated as CSVEDRLGGYEAFF.